These T cell receptor beta chains were read from a single sample in a study of blood T cells in healthy people across ages. Using its own MiXCR run on the 5' RACE reads, TCRdb lists one record per CDR3 protein. This sample has 1,500,000 or so distinct CDR3 sequences, with 35% to 45% found just once. The sequenced sample was blood. These receptors were taken from a young woman in good health. CDR3s include the opening cysteine and the closing phenylalanine or tryptophan.

CDR3	V	J
CASSLNFEAFF	TRBV6-6	TRBJ1-1
CASSPGTEESNQPQHF	TRBV7-9	TRBJ1-5
CASSQSGLAGDGGADTQYF	TRBV4-3	TRBJ2-3
CASMLWDSYYEQYF	TRBV6-6	TRBJ2-7
CSASIISGKDEQFF	TRBV20-1	TRBJ2-1
CASSTGTPETQYF	TRBV6-2/TRBV6-3	TRBJ2-5
CASSQVLACGDTQYF	TRBV4-3	TRBJ2-3
CAISRGQGTDTQYF	TRBV10-3	TRBJ2-3
CASSPVGGDTQYF	TRBV12-3/TRBV12-4	TRBJ2-3
CASGFWSYNEQFF	TRBV12-5	TRBJ2-1
CATSGLGNQETQYF	TRBV5-1	TRBJ2-5
CASSYSVTEMGDEQYF	TRBV6-2/TRBV6-3	TRBJ2-7
CSAVRENEKLFF	TRBV29-1	TRBJ1-4
CASSLWRLDQPQHF	TRBV28	TRBJ1-5